These 15 T cell receptor beta chains originate from one sample sequenced in a study of blood T cells in healthy people across ages. Primers used in a second PCR of roughly 6 to 11 cycles were a sample-barcoded 5' primer and a J-beta primer mix. TCRdb re-called the 5' RACE reads with MiXCR, one entry per CDR3 protein. The sample shows about 970,000 distinct CDR3 sequences, about 53% of them seen only once. Sequencing was carried out using blood. The receptors originated from a woman aged 60-70 years in good health.

The genes are TRBV6-5 and TRBJ2-7; either TRBD1 or TRBD2 may fit D (5 bases each). The germline V and J ends were trimmed by 9 bases and 6 bases, with 18 bases remaining between them. CDR1 is MNHEY, CDR2 SVGAGI, per germline. This CDR3 contains 13 residues. The chain's CDR3 is CASRDGTRSEQYF. The DNA for the CDR3 is TGTGCCAGTCGGGACGGCACTAGGTCCGAGCAGTACTTC.

This clonotype has just one count. The chain is built from TRBV20-1 and TRBJ2-4; 12 nucleotides agree with TRBD2. The assigned J gene may be wrong: the sequence end matches TRBJ2-7 better. Germline lookup yields CDR1 DFQATT and CDR2 SNEGSKA (reference sequence). CDR3 size: 14 residues. CDR3 in DNA: TGCAGTGCTAGACTAGCGGGAGGGAAATACGAGCAGTACTTC. It translates to CSARLAGGKYEQYF.

V and J are TRBV29-1 and TRBJ1-1; the match to TRBD1 covers 7 bases. V shed 6 bases, J shed 6 bases, and the junction held 13 bases outside the gene matches. This CDR3 spans 14 amino acids. Germline V gene sequence: CDR1 SQVTM, CDR2 ANQGSEA. The CDR3 DNA is TGCAGCGTCAAAAACCAGGGGGAAAGCGCTGAAGCTTTCTTT. Translating it yields CSVKNQGESAEAFF.

The rearrangement joins TRBV20-1 to TRBJ2-1; no reliable D call. Trimming removed 3 bases at V and 9 bases at J, with 21 bases between. The CDR3 contains 15 residues. Per germline, CDR1 DFQATT and CDR2 SNEGSKA (reference sequence). CDR3 coding DNA: TGCAGTGCTAGGACCCCCCTAAGGGATTTGGCTGAGCAGTTCTTC. Amino acids: CSARTPLRDLAEQFF.

This clonotype has just a few counts. The chain carries TRBV4-2 and TRBJ2-1, with D perhaps TRBD1 (6 bases). Between the trimmed V and J ends, which lost 4 bases and 8 bases, there was a span of 15 bases. This CDR3 spans 14 amino acids. Germline V gives CDR1 LGHNA, CDR2 YNFKEQ. CDR3 residues: CASSRGTLDDEQFF. CDR3 coding DNA: TGTGCCAGCAGCCGAGGGACACTAGACGATGAGCAGTTCTTC.

The V call is TRBV28, the J call TRBJ2-5, with 9 bases matching TRBD2. Germline CDR1 is MDHEN and CDR2 is SYDVKM. V lost 7 bases to trimming and J lost 9 bases; unmatched junction nucleotides: 12. This CDR3 is built from 14 residues. The CDR3 sequence: CASNAAGGPKAQYF. Here the CDR3 DNA reads TGTGCCAGCAACGCGGCGGGAGGGCCTAAAGCCCAGTACTTC.

Only a few counts were recorded for this clonotype. The V call is TRBV12-3 or TRBV12-4, the J call TRBJ2-6; 11 positions match TRBD2. V dropped 2 bases and J dropped 1; count of bases not matched to a gene: 10. The CDR3 contains 20 residues. As DNA, the CDR3 is TGTGCCAGCAGTTTAATCCCCCTAGCGGGAGGTATTTCTGGGGCCAACGTCCTGACTTTC. Translation: CASSLIPLAGGISGANVLTF.

The table lists this clonotype with a count of one. The gene calls are TRBV7-9 and TRBJ1-4; 7 bases are a match to TRBD1. This CDR3 has 17 residues. Germline loops: CDR1 SEHNR, CDR2 FQNEAQ (reference sequence). With 3 bases clipped from V and 7 bases from J, the junction kept 14 bases outside the gene matches. CDR3 protein: CASSFLVTTGAPEKLFF. CDR3 sequence (DNA): TGTGCCAGCAGCTTCCTGGTGACAACAGGGGCCCCTGAAAAACTGTTTTTT.

This clonotype showed up just once. The rearrangement links TRBV6-2 or TRBV6-3 to TRBJ1-5; D may be TRBD1 (5 bases). The CDR3 runs 18 residues. Trimming took off 3 bases at V and 5 bases at J, with 23 bases between the two ends. The V gene's germline CDR1 is MNHEY and CDR2 SVGEGT. The CDR3 DNA follows: TGTGCCAGCAGTTATCCTTCCGGACACCATTCTATTTATCAGCCCCAGCATTTT. This sequence encodes CASSYPSGHHSIYQPQHF.

This clonotype was counted a few times. The chain uses TRBV12-3 or TRBV12-4 and TRBJ1-5; D is uncertain. The CDR3 has 11 residues. Trimming left V 10 bases short and J 12 bases short, with 16 bases between. This chain's CDR3 is CATGPYGIQHF. The CDR3 DNA reads TGTGCCACCGGACCTTATGGCATCCAGCATTTT.

The CDR3 DNA follows: TGTGCCAGCAGTCATACCGGGACCCCCACCGGGGAGCTGTTTTTT. It specifies CASSHTGTPTGELFF. J is TRBJ2-2 and V is TRBV6-2 or TRBV6-3; D might be TRBD1 or TRBD2, each matching 5 bases. Germline CDR1 MNHEY, CDR2 SVGEGT. The CDR3 totals 15 residues. The V and J ends lost 5 bases and 4 bases respectively, with 14 bases between them.

This clonotype was seen only a few times. The J gene is TRBJ2-5, the V gene TRBV27, with D uncertain. The CDR3 contains 15 residues. V shed 5 bases and J shed 2 bases, with 15 bases lying between them. Germline lookup yields CDR1 MNHEY and CDR2 SMNVEV (reference sequence). The DNA of the CDR3 is TGTGCCAGCAGTCATACTCCTAGGGAACAAGAGACCCAGTACTTC. It is translated as CASSHTPREQETQYF.

V gene TRBV29-1 combines with J gene TRBJ2-1, with 14 bases fitting TRBD2. The V segment lost 8 bases and the J segment 1 base; nucleotides outside the gene matches: 10. Germline assignment: CDR1 SQVTM and CDR2 ANQGSEA. The CDR3 is 17 amino acids. This CDR3 reads CSSTGLAGDISYNEQFF. As DNA, the CDR3 is TGCAGCTCCACGGGACTAGCGGGAGATATATCCTACAATGAGCAGTTCTTC.

The gene calls are TRBV3-1 and TRBJ2-5; D gene unclear. The end of the DNA fits TRBJ2-7 better, so the J call may be wrong. Germline assignment: CDR1 LGHDT and CDR2 YNNKEL (reference sequence). This CDR3 region has 13 residues. DNA of the CDR3: TGTGCCAGCAGCCGTAGTCACCTAAGCGAGCAGTACTTC. This sequence encodes CASSRSHLSEQYF.

The chain employs TRBV7-9 and TRBJ2-5; 11 bases are a match to TRBD1. V shed 3 bases, J shed 5 bases, and the junction held 5 bases outside the gene matches. CDR1 and CDR2 from the germline V gene are SEHNR and FQNEAQ (reference sequence). The CDR3 contains 15 residues. The CDR3 bases are TGTGCCAGCAGCTTCAGGACAGGGGGCTCGGAGACCCAGTACTTC. It yields the protein CASSFRTGGSETQYF. Full variable domain (missing parts from reference TRBV7-9 and TRBJ2-5): DTGVSQNPRHKITKRGQNVTFRCDPISEHNRLYWYRQTLGQGPEFLTYFQNEAQLEKSRLLSDRFSAERPKGSFSTLEIQRTEQGDSAMYLCASSFRTGGSETQYFGPGTRLLVL.